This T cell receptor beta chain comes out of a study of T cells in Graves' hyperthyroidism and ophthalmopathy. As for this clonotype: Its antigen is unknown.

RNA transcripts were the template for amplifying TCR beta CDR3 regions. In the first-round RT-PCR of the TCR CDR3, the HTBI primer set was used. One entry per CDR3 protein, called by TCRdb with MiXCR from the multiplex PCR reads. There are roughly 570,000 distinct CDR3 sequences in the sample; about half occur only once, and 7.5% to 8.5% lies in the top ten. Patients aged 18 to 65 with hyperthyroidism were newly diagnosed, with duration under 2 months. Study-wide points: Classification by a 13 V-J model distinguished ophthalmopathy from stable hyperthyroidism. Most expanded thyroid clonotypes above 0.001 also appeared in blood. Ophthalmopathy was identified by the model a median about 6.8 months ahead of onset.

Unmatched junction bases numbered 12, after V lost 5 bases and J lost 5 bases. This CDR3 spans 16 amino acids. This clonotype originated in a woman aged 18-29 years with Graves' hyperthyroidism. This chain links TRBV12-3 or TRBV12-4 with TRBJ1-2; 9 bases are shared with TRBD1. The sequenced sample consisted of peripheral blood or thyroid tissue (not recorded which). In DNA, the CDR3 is TGTGCCAGCAGTCAAACAGGGGGCGCGCCTCCTTATGGCTACACCTTC. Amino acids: CASSQTGGAPPYGYTF.